The 9 T cell receptor beta chains presented below share a single source sample, sequenced in a study of post-analysis software for immune sequencing data. Study-level results: Controls had lower frequencies than patients of a handful of TRBV segments, which included TRBV5-6, TRBV5-1 and TRBV20-1.

Their cognate antigens are unknown. Unique molecular identifiers were carried by the TCR beta cDNA libraries. A single record per CDR3 protein comes from TCRdb applying MiXCR to the PCR reads. The table records about 820,000 distinct CDR3 sequences, approximately 50% of them present only once. Sequencing input: blood. Receptor source: a girl aged 5-17 years with multiple sclerosis.

V is TRBV5-1 and J is TRBJ2-1; no clear D. V was shortened by 1 base and J by 2 bases, with 10 bases between the two germline ends. Germline-derived CDR1 and CDR2 are SGHRS and YFSETQ. The CDR3 loop spans 15 amino acids. CDR3 sequence: CASSLTYNAYNEQFF. The CDR3 DNA reads as TGCGCCAGCAGCTTGACCTACAACGCCTACAATGAGCAGTTCTTC. Full variable domain (outside the CDR3, taken from reference TRBV5-1 and TRBJ2-1): KAGVTQTPRYLIKTRGQQVTLSCSPISGHRSVSWYQQTPGQGLQFLFEYFSETQRNKGNFPGRFSGRQFSNSRSEMNVSTLELGDSALYLCASSLTYNAYNEQFFGPGTRLTVL.

The rearrangement links TRBV7-9 to TRBJ2-1, with 14 nucleotides matching TRBD2. CDR1 is SEHNR, CDR2 FQNEAQ, per germline (reference sequence). The CDR3 spans 17 residues. J was trimmed by 8 bases and V by 6 bases; bases with no gene match: 12. In nucleotides, the CDR3 is TGTGCCAGCAGGCCATCCGCCGGGACTAGCGGGAGTTATGAGCAGTTCTTC. This encodes CASRPSAGTSGSYEQFF.

J is TRBJ2-4 and V is TRBV20-1; D is uncertain. Germline CDR1 reads DFQATT; CDR2 reads SNEGSKA (reference sequence). The V end lost 6 bases, the J end lost 13 bases, and 25 bases lay between the germline ends. The CDR3 covers 14 residues. Here the CDR3 DNA reads TGCAGTGCCGAAGATTCAGGTTTTGGGGATGAGCAGTACTTC. Residues: CSAEDSGFGDEQYF.

The chain is built from TRBV10-3 and TRBJ2-5; 9 positions match TRBD2. This CDR3 spans 15 amino acids. Germline CDR1 and CDR2: ENHRY and SYGVKD. V shed 3 bases and J 5 bases; nucleotides not matched to a gene: 7. CDR3 amino acids: CAISEGTSLLETQYF. The CDR3 DNA reads TGTGCCATCAGTGAAGGGACTAGCTTGCTGGAGACCCAGTACTTC.

This clonotype was found a few times. The chain combines TRBV7-9 with TRBJ2-7; perhaps TRBD1 as D (7 bases). Trimming removed 4 bases from V and 2 bases from J, with 21 bases in between. Germline CDR1 reads SEHNR; CDR2 reads FQNEAQ (reference sequence). There are 17 residues in the CDR3. The DNA for the CDR3 is TGTGCCAGCAGCTCGCCCAGGGGGGACAGTGCGACCTACGAGCAGTACTTC. The encoded protein is CASSSPRGDSATYEQYF.

To note about this clonotype: An end of the junction does not agree with germline; a read error may underlie this. The chain uses TRBV29-1 and TRBJ1-2; 8 nucleotides line up with TRBD1. The CDR3 has 13 amino acids. The germline V gene has CDR1 SQVTM and CDR2 ANQGSEA. This chain's CDR3 is CSVTQGVGYGYTF. DNA for the CDR3: TGCAGCGTGACACAGGGGGTCGGCTATGGTTACACCTTC.

The V call is TRBV5-1, the J call TRBJ2-7; a possible D gene is TRBD2 (5 bases). The CDR3 contains 14 residues. CDR1 is SGHRS, CDR2 YFSETQ, per germline. The V end was cut by 4 bases, the J end by 5 bases, with 16 bases between. Written as DNA, the CDR3 is TGCGCCAGCAGCCCTGGGAGATTTGCGGACGAGCAGTACTTC. Residues: CASSPGRFADEQYF.

The rearrangement uses TRBV12-3 or TRBV12-4 and TRBJ2-1; tentatively, D is TRBD2 (5 bases). The CDR3 contains 14 residues. V shed 6 bases and J shed 0 bases, with 9 bases lying between them. CDR3 sequence (DNA): TGTGCCAGCAGGGGCAGCGGCTCCTACAATGAGCAGTTCTTC. Translated, it gives CASRGSGSYNEQFF.

A few counts support this clonotype. This chain joins TRBV2 and TRBJ2-7; D uncertain. The V end lost 4 bases, the J end lost 5 bases, and 12 bases lay between the germline ends. The germline CDR1 and CDR2 sequences are SNHLY and FYNNEI. The CDR3 covers 13 residues. The CDR3 protein is CASSGQNPHEQYF. CDR3 nucleotide sequence: TGTGCCAGCAGTGGACAAAACCCCCACGAGCAGTACTTC. The full variable domain, rest sourced from reference TRBV2 and TRBJ2-7, is EPEVTQTPSHQVTQMGQEVILRCVPISNHLYFYWYRQILGQKVEFLVSFYNNEISEKSEIFDDQFSVERPDGSNFTLKIRSTKLEDSAMYFCASSGQNPHEQYFGPGTRLTVT.